These 30 T cell receptor beta chains share one sample of origin, sequenced in a study of cytomegalovirus exposure and HLA in healthy donors. Primers included in the PCR were 60 Vbeta and 13 Jbeta primers. Repertoires were generated with immunoSEQ multiplex PCR, while TCRdb's copy carries only in-frame clones and drops some. The data show around 97,000 clones, 76% seen once. Sample: PBMCs. Receptor source: a woman aged 18-29 years in good health and CMV-seropositive.

This sequence joins TRBV5-4 and TRBJ2-7; TRBD1 might be the D (6 bases). Trimming cost V 2 bases and J 6 bases, with 15 bases left between them. CDR1 and CDR2 (germline): SGHNT, YYREEE (reference sequence). The CDR3 is made up of 14 amino acids. CDR3 amino acids: CASSLPKGESEQYF. As DNA, the CDR3 is TGTGCCAGCAGCTTACCCAAGGGGGAGTCCGAGCAGTACTTC. Combining the CDR3 with reference TRBV5-4 and TRBJ2-7 gives the whole variable domain ETGVTQSPTHLIKTRGQQVTLRCSSQSGHNTVSWYQQALGQGPQFIFQYYREEENGRGNFPPRFSGLQFPNYSSELNVNALELDDSALYLCASSLPKGESEQYFGPGTRLTVT.

The CDR3 region is CASSSPGQAYEQYF. The CDR3, as DNA: TGTGCCAGCAGTTCTCCGGGACAGGCCTACGAGCAGTACTTC. The chain employs TRBV28 and TRBJ2-7; 8 nucleotides line up with TRBD1. Germline V gene data show CDR1 as MDHEN and CDR2 as SYDVKM. The CDR3 spans 14 residues. The V and J ends lost 4 bases and 2 bases, in that order; junction bases with no gene match: 4.

This chain links TRBV7-2 with TRBJ1-2; D unresolved. The germline V gene has CDR1 SGHTA and CDR2 FQGNSA. CDR3 length equals 12 residues. V was trimmed by 3 bases and J by 7 bases, leaving 9 bases between them. CDR3 nucleotides: TGTGCCAGCAGCTTCGCCAGCGGTGGCTACACCTTC. Translation gives CASSFASGGYTF.

This sequence joins TRBV6-1 and TRBJ1-1; a possible D gene is TRBD1 (5 bases). CDR1 is MNHNS and CDR2 is SASEGT in the germline V gene. Trimming took off 8 bases at V and 1 base at J, with 11 bases between the two ends. The CDR3 covers 13 residues. The CDR3 DNA is TGTGCCAGCCCTAGGGGCCCGAACACTGAAGCTTTCTTT. Protein: CASPRGPNTEAFF.

This rearrangement joins TRBV4-3 to TRBJ1-5, with 11 bases identical to TRBD1. V lost 3 bases, J lost 7 bases, and 5 bases stayed unmatched. There are 15 residues in the CDR3. Germline-derived CDR1 and CDR2 are LGHNA and YSLEER. The CDR3 region is CASSQGQGEFQPQHF. For the CDR3, the DNA is TGCGCCAGCAGCCAGGGACAGGGGGAATTCCAGCCCCAGCATTTT.

The chain couples TRBV7-2 to TRBJ1-5, with a tentative D call TRBD1 (6 bases). CDR3 size: 15 residues. Trimming cost V 1 base and J 6 bases, with 13 bases left between them. Germline values: CDR1 SGHTA, CDR2 FQGNSA. In DNA form, the CDR3 reads TGTGCCAGCAGCTTAGTGGCAGGGGAAGGTCAGCCCCAGCATTTT. Its protein is CASSLVAGEGQPQHF.

In its sample, this clone was seen a few times. CDR3 in DNA: TGTGCCAGCAGTAAGGACAGGGGAAGCACAGATACGCAGTATTTT. Amino acid sequence: CASSKDRGSTDTQYF. The chain combines TRBV6-4 with TRBJ2-3; 9 bases align to TRBD1. Germline CDR1 and CDR2: MRHNA and SNTAGT. The CDR3 contains 15 residues. V dropped 5 bases and J dropped 0; count of bases not matched to a gene: 3.

This sequence joins TRBV10-3 and TRBJ2-1; 7 bases agree with TRBD1. The CDR3 is made up of 15 amino acids. The germline V gene has CDR1 ENHRY and CDR2 SYGVKD. The ends lost 7 bases at V and 1 base at J; junction bases unmatched: 7. The CDR3 sequence: CAITLDRESYNEQFF. In nucleotides, the CDR3 is TGTGCCATCACCCTAGACAGGGAGTCCTACAATGAGCAGTTCTTC.

This chain connects TRBV4-1 to TRBJ2-7; 10 nucleotides match TRBD1. The CDR3 length is 17 residues. Germline V CDR1 and CDR2: MGHRA, YSYEKL. The J segment lost 4 bases and the V segment lost 1 base, leaving 10 bases of the junction unmatched. The CDR3 DNA is TGCGCCAGCAGCCAAGGGCTCCTCGGGACAGGGGCTTACGAGCAGTACTTC. Protein product: CASSQGLLGTGAYEQYF.

This clone was detected a few times. This sequence joins TRBV27 and TRBJ2-1, with 8 nucleotides matching TRBD2. This CDR3 has 17 amino acids. After removal of 5 bases from V and 0 bases from J, the junction contained 9 bases not matched to a gene. Germline loops: CDR1 MNHEY, CDR2 SMNVEV (reference sequence). The DNA for the CDR3 is TGTGCCAGCAGTCCCGGGGGGGGGCCTAGCTCCTACAATGAGCAGTTCTTC. The encoded protein is CASSPGGGPSSYNEQFF.

V and J are TRBV5-1 and TRBJ1-5; tentative D call: TRBD1 (5 bases). The CDR3 loop spans 16 amino acids. V gave up 0 bases and J gave up 6 bases, with 16 bases separating them. CDR1 and CDR2 (germline): SGHRS, YFSETQ. CDR3 region: CASSLGTVGGSQPQHF. For the CDR3, the DNA is TGCGCCAGCAGCTTGGGGACTGTTGGGGGGTCTCAGCCCCAGCATTTT.

This clone has only one observation. V is TRBV20-1 and J is TRBJ2-7, with D hard to call. CDR3 length: 11 residues. Germline assignment: CDR1 DFQATT and CDR2 SNEGSKA (reference sequence). V was clipped by 2 bases and J by 5 bases, with 7 bases between them. The CDR3 is CSARQVNEQYF. The CDR3, as DNA: TGCAGTGCTAGACAGGTTAACGAGCAGTACTTC.

The chain has TRBV9 and TRBJ2-3; 11 positions agree with TRBD2. CDR1 SGDLS and CDR2 YYNGEE come from the germline V gene. The CDR3 sequence is 15 residues long. The ends lost 4 bases at V and 4 bases at J; junction bases unmatched: 5. The chain's CDR3 is CASSFSGGAADTQYF. CDR3 DNA: TGTGCCAGCAGCTTTAGCGGGGGGGCTGCAGATACGCAGTATTTT.

The V gene is TRBV6-4, the J gene TRBJ2-1; 11 bases map to TRBD2. J was trimmed by 6 bases and V by 6 bases; bases with no gene match: 7. This CDR3 is built from 15 residues. Germline CDR1 and CDR2: MRHNA and SNTAGT. The CDR3 sequence: CASSALAGGTNEQFF. Written as DNA, the CDR3 is TGTGCCAGCAGCGCTCTAGCGGGGGGAACCAATGAGCAGTTCTTC.

This clone was seen just once. This chain links TRBV9 with TRBJ2-1; weak D call: TRBD1 (6 bases). The CDR3 contains 17 residues. Germline V gene sequence: CDR1 SGDLS, CDR2 YYNGEE. The germline V and J ends were trimmed by 4 bases and 0 bases, with 17 bases remaining between them. In nucleotides, the CDR3 is TGTGCCAGCAGCCCCATCGGACAGTTGAGCTCCTACAATGAGCAGTTCTTC. It codes for CASSPIGQLSSYNEQFF.

The V call is TRBV6-4, the J call TRBJ2-1; 9 bases match TRBD1. The germline V gene encodes CDR1 MRHNA and CDR2 SNTAGT. This CDR3 comprises 14 residues. The J segment lost 8 bases and the V segment lost 5 bases, leaving 7 bases of the junction unmatched. Here the CDR3 reads CASSPGQGGHEQFF. The CDR3 region has the DNA TGTGCCAGCAGTCCGGGACAGGGTGGCCATGAGCAGTTCTTC.

In its sample, this clone was seen a few times. The chain recombines TRBV4-2 with TRBJ2-5, with TRBD1 matching 7 bases. The V segment lost 2 bases and the J segment 4 bases; nucleotides outside the gene matches: 16. The CDR3 runs to 18 residues. CDR1 and CDR2 (germline): LGHNA, YNFKEQ. Here the CDR3 DNA reads TGTGCCAGCAGCCAACTGCGGGTCGATCAGGGGGTAGGAGAGACCCAGTACTTC. Translated, it gives CASSQLRVDQGVGETQYF.

The V call is TRBV28, the J call TRBJ2-7, with D perhaps matching TRBD1 (6 bases). V was cut by 6 bases and J by 4 bases, with 28 bases left in between. The CDR3 runs to 18 residues. Germline assignment: CDR1 MDHEN and CDR2 SYDVKM. The CDR3 loop reads CASSLIPPGADTAYEQYF. The CDR3 DNA sequence: TGTGCCAGCAGCCTTATACCCCCAGGGGCTGACACGGCGTACGAGCAGTACTTC.

The V gene is TRBV14, the J gene TRBJ1-1, with D unresolved. The CDR3 is 15 residues long. Trimming removed 1 base from V and 4 bases from J, with 13 bases in between. Looked up from germline, CDR1 is SGHDN and CDR2 is FVKESK. The CDR3 coding sequence is TGTGCCAGCAGCCAAGTAGGGTCCCGGGGCACTGAAGCTTTCTTT. Translating gives CASSQVGSRGTEAFF.

The rearrangement joins TRBV9 to TRBJ1-3, with 7 bases that match TRBD1. Trimming at V came to 3 bases and at J to 2 bases, leaving 5 bases not matched to a gene. The CDR3 totals 15 residues. The germline V gene encodes CDR1 SGDLS and CDR2 YYNGEE. The CDR3 sequence is CASSGGTVPGNTIYF. The CDR3 DNA sequence: TGTGCCAGCAGCGGGGGGACAGTGCCTGGAAACACCATATATTTT.

V gene TRBV15 combines with J gene TRBJ2-1; 9 bases agree with TRBD2. Germline lookup yields CDR1 LNHNV and CDR2 YYDKDF (reference sequence). The CDR3 has 16 amino acids. Unmatched junction bases numbered 9, after V lost 5 bases and J lost 4 bases. The CDR3 DNA reads TGTGCCACCAGCCCATTGGCGGGAGGGCGGTACAATGAGCAGTTCTTC. It encodes CATSPLAGGRYNEQFF. Drawing the rest from reference TRBV15 and TRBJ2-1, the complete variable domain is DAMVIQNPRYQVTQFGKPVTLSCSQTLNHNVMYWYQQKSSQAPKLLFHYYDKDFNNEADTPDNFQSRRPNTSFCFLDIRSPGLGDTAMYLCATSPLAGGRYNEQFFGPGTRLTVL.

The chain uses TRBV9 and TRBJ2-1; TRBD2 aligns across 10 bases. The CDR3 has 16 amino acids. J lost 4 bases, V lost 3 bases, and 7 bases had no gene match. Per germline, CDR1 SGDLS and CDR2 YYNGEE. Here the CDR3 reads CASSANLAGEYNEQFF. CDR3 DNA: TGTGCCAGCAGCGCAAACCTAGCGGGGGAATACAATGAGCAGTTCTTC. Complete variable domain (other parts from reference TRBV9 and TRBJ2-1): DSGVTQTPKHLITATGQRVTLRCSPRSGDLSVYWYQQSLDQGLQFLIQYYNGEERAKGNILERFSAQQFPDLHSELNLSSLELGDSALYFCASSANLAGEYNEQFFGPGTRLTVL.

A single count supports this clone. The chain carries TRBV18 and TRBJ2-3; 9 bases fit TRBD1. CDR1 is KGHSH, CDR2 LQKENI, per germline. The trim removed 2 bases at V and 5 bases at J, leaving 5 bases unmatched. The CDR3 consists of 15 residues. The CDR3 loop reads CASSPMGQGGDTQYF. In DNA form, the CDR3 reads TGTGCCAGCTCACCAATGGGACAGGGAGGAGATACGCAGTATTTT.

This clone was counted a few times. This chain joins TRBV9 and TRBJ1-6; TRBD1 matches at 10 bases. In germline, CDR1 is SGDLS, CDR2 YYNGEE. CDR3 length equals 15 residues. Losses at the gene ends were 4 bases for V and 9 bases for J; bases not matched to a gene: 7. The CDR3 nucleotides are TGTGCCAGCAGCCCCCGAGGGGACAGGGGTTCACCCCTCCACTTT. It is translated as CASSPRGDRGSPLHF.

The V gene is TRBV13, the J gene TRBJ1-5; 7 positions match TRBD1. Germline lookup yields CDR1 PRHDT and CDR2 FYEKMQ (reference sequence). This CDR3 is built from 14 residues. Trimming at V came to 7 bases and at J to 4 bases, leaving 7 bases not matched to a gene. The CDR3 protein is CASTKGQTNQPQHF. Written as DNA, the CDR3 is TGTGCCAGCACCAAGGGACAGACAAATCAGCCCCAGCATTTT.

This chain uses TRBV15 with TRBJ1-1, with a possible D match to TRBD1 (5 bases). CDR3 length equals 15 residues. The V and J ends lost 5 bases and 4 bases respectively, with 17 bases between them. Germline V gene data show CDR1 as LNHNV and CDR2 as YYDKDF (reference sequence). The CDR3 loop reads CATSFRGWLVTEAFF. The CDR3 nucleotides are TGTGCCACCAGCTTCCGGGGGTGGTTAGTCACTGAAGCTTTCTTT.

The chain employs TRBV28 and TRBJ2-1, with 8 bases lining up with TRBD1. V trimming: 1 base; J trimming: 3 bases; junction bases outside the gene matches: 5. The CDR3 is 16 amino acids. The V gene's germline CDR1 is MDHEN and CDR2 SYDVKM. In DNA form, the CDR3 reads TGTGCCAGCAGTTTATATACAGGGGGAGGCTACAATGAGCAGTTCTTC. Encoded protein: CASSLYTGGGYNEQFF.

This clone came up a few times. The chain joins TRBV5-1 to TRBJ1-4; possible D gene TRBD1, 5 bases. This CDR3 contains 14 residues. Germline CDR1 and CDR2: SGHRS and YFSETQ. V was clipped by 0 bases and J by 6 bases, with 9 bases between them. The DNA of the CDR3 is TGCGCCAGCAGCTTGGTTAGGGGTGATGAAAAACTGTTTTTT. Amino acid sequence: CASSLVRGDEKLFF.

The chain links TRBV10-3 to TRBJ2-5; maybe TRBD1 (6 bases). CDR1 is ENHRY and CDR2 is SYGVKD in the germline V gene. CDR3 size: 13 residues. Trimming took 6 bases from V and 5 from J, leaving 13 bases between them. In nucleotides, the CDR3 is TGTGCCATCAGGCAGGGGCTCGGGGAGACCCAGTACTTC. Translating gives CAIRQGLGETQYF.

V and J are TRBV27 and TRBJ2-3; TRBD2 agrees at 12 bases. This CDR3 has 17 amino acids. Germline assignment: CDR1 MNHEY and CDR2 SMNVEV (reference sequence). The V segment lost 4 bases and the J segment 0 bases; nucleotides outside the gene matches: 5. For the CDR3, the DNA is TGTGCCAGCAGTTCCCCCGGGACTAGCGGGAGCACAGATACGCAGTATTTT. Amino acids: CASSSPGTSGSTDTQYF.